This T cell receptor beta chain was found in a study of cytomegalovirus exposure and HLA in healthy donors. Notes on this clone: Its antigen is not identified.

CDR1 and CDR2 from the germline V gene are SGDLS and YYNGEE. With 4 bases removed from V and 0 bases from J, the gap between germline ends came to 14 bases. The CDR3 is 17 residues long. PCR primers comprised 60 Vbeta and 13 Jbeta primers. Only in-frame clones appear in the TCRdb table, and some are missing; sequencing was by immunoSEQ multiplex PCR. The repertoire includes about 210,000 clones, roughly 78% of them detected once, and approximately 0.47% sits in the top ten. Study-wide points: The authors confirmed in vitro that a few CMV-associated chains were specific for CMV antigens. Most likely, a cluster of highly shared sequence variants arose as a sequencing artifact. The study dropped some indistinguishable V segments, TRBV6-2 and TRBV6-3 among them.

The donors comprised healthy bone marrow donors. The sequencing input was PBMCs. This TCR was sampled from a boy younger than 18 in good health and CMV-seronegative. The V and J genes are TRBV9 and TRBJ2-6, with D possibly being TRBD1 (6 bases). CDR3 sequence reads: CASSPLRGSSGANVLTF. In nucleotides, the CDR3 is TGTGCCAGCAGCCCCCTGAGGGGGAGCTCTGGGGCCAACGTCCTGACTTTC.